This TCR beta chain comes out of a study of blood T cell repertoires in COVID-19. Study overall: Samples of COVID-19 (acute and convalescent) were obtained from the United States, Italy and Spain.

Measured with immunoSEQ multiplex PCR; TCRdb has only the in-frame clones, and not every one. The repertoire holds 240,000 or so clones, with roughly 86% as singletons. The sequence was obtained from a woman in her 70s with active or convalescent COVID-19. Sequencing used peripheral blood.

The DNA of the CDR3 is TGTGCCAGGAGGATGAGTTATGGCTACACCTTC. Translation gives CARRMSYGYTF. V is TRBV28 and J is TRBJ1-2; D gene unclear. The germline V gene encodes CDR1 MDHEN and CDR2 SYDVKM. Trimming shortened V by 9 bases and J by 5 bases, and 10 bases separated the two germline ends. This CDR3 comprises 11 residues.